These T cell receptor beta chains were read from a single sample in a study of PD-L1 blockade in urothelial cancer. The data were produced by immunoSEQ multiplex PCR, yet TCRdb's version contains in-frame clones alone and is incomplete. The sample carries tens of thousands of clones, about 90% recorded once. Sample: PBMCs, taken around atezolizumab (anti-PD-L1) treatment. The source is a man aged 55-75 years with urothelial cancer. The CDR3 runs from the conserved cysteine through the conserved F or W. A D gene is named only where the DNA matches it firmly. Not every row has a clone size; where given, it reads once, few, many or a size class.

J gene	clone size	D gene	V gene	CDR3 DNA	CDR3 protein
TRBJ2-3	.	TRBD1	TRBV5-6	TGTGCCAGCGGCTACCGGGACAGGGGAACAGATACGCAGTATTTT	CASGYRDRGTDTQYF
TRBJ2-1	.	.	TRBV19	TGTGCCAGTAGTATAGGGAGGGGGCAGGGTGAGCAGTTCTTC	CASSIGRGQGEQFF
TRBJ2-3	.	TRBD2	TRBV7-2	TGTGCCAGCAGCTTAGTGATAGCGGGGGGATTCACAGATACGCAGTATTTT	CASSLVIAGGFTDTQYF
TRBJ1-5	.	TRBD1	TRBV7-9	TGTGCCATCGGACAGGGTCGAAATCAGCCCCAGCATTTT	CAIGQGRNQPQHF
TRBJ1-1	.	.	TRBV5-1	TGCGCCAGCAGCACAACCCCCGGCGGATCGAACACTGAAGCTTTCTTT	CASSTTPGGSNTEAFF
TRBJ1-1	.	.	TRBV6-5	TGTGCCAGCAGTTACGAGTTACTATACACTGAAGCTTTCTTT	CASSYELLYTEAFF
TRBJ1-3	.	.	TRBV18	TGTGCCAGCTCCCCAAACAGAGACTCTGGAAACACCATATATTTT	CASSPNRDSGNTIYF
TRBJ2-7	medium-sized	.	TRBV2	TGTGCCAGCAGTGGACGGGTCTACGAGCAGTACTTC	CASSGRVYEQYF
TRBJ2-5	.	TRBD2	TRBV7-8	TGTGCCAGTCGGCTAGCGGGACACTATGGGGGAGAGACCCAGTACTTC	CASRLAGHYGGETQYF
TRBJ2-1	.	TRBD2	TRBV28	TGTGCCACCGAGCCCCCTTCCGGGACTATTTACAATGAGCAGTTCTTC	CATEPPSGTIYNEQFF
TRBJ2-1	.	TRBD1	TRBV5-1	TGCGCCAGCAGCTGGGGGACAGGGGCACTATACAATGAGCAGTTCTTC	CASSWGTGALYNEQFF
TRBJ1-2	.	.	TRBV5-5	TGTGCCAGCAGCTCACAGGGTAACTATGGCTACACCTTC	CASSSQGNYGYTF
TRBJ2-7	.	.	TRBV28	TGTGCCAGCAGAATGGAGAAGTCCGTCCACGAGCAGTACTTC	CASRMEKSVHEQYF
TRBJ2-1	once	TRBD2	TRBV5-4	TGTGCCAGCAGCCCGCCGGGAGGGCCCAATGAGCAGTTCTTC	CASSPPGGPNEQFF
TRBJ2-3	once	TRBD2	TRBV11-2	TGTGCCAGCAGCTCCGCCAGCGGGGGGGGCACAGATACGCAGTATTTT	CASSSASGGGTDTQYF
TRBJ2-7	.	.	TRBV6-6	TGTGCCAGCAGTTACTCGTGGGAGACCTACGAGCAGTACTTC	CASSYSWETYEQYF
TRBJ2-7	.	.	TRBV7-9	TGTGCCAGCAGCTTAGGCCCTGACAGTTCCGAGCAGTACTTC	CASSLGPDSSEQYF
TRBJ1-2	.	TRBD1	TRBV5-5	TGTGCCAGCAGCTTCGGGACAGGGGGCAACTATGGCTACACCTTC	CASSFGTGGNYGYTF
TRBJ1-1	.	TRBD1	TRBV6-5	TGTGCCAGCAGTTCCTCGGGACAGGGCGTTTGGGTAGCTTTCTTT	CASSSSGQGVWVAFF
TRBJ2-3	.	TRBD1	TRBV28	TGTGCCAGCGCAGGGACAGCACATTTTAGCACAGATACGCAGTATTTT	CASAGTAHFSTDTQYF
TRBJ2-7	.	TRBD2	TRBV7-6	TGTGCCAGCAGCTCCGGGGGGTTGTCGGGCGAGCAGTACTTC	CASSSGGLSGEQYF
TRBJ1-1	.	.	TRBV6-1	TGTGCCAGTTCCTGGGAGGGAGAAGCTTTCTTT	CASSWEGEAFF
TRBJ2-1	few	TRBD1	TRBV25-1	TGTGCCAGCAGTATGGGGACAGGGACCTACAATGAGCAGTTCTTC	CASSMGTGTYNEQFF
TRBJ1-4	.	TRBD1	TRBV9	TGTGCCAGCAGTCGACAGGGGATTGGGGAAAAACTGTTTTTT	CASSRQGIGEKLFF
TRBJ2-2	.	TRBD2	TRBV5-1	TGCGCCAGCAGCTCGGCTAGCGGGGGGGCGGTCTACACCGGGGAGCTGTTTTTT	CASSSASGGAVYTGELFF
TRBJ1-5	few	.	TRBV19	TGTGCCAGTAGTACAGGGGTTCCGTCCAAGAGCAATCAGCCCCAGCATTTT	CASSTGVPSKSNQPQHF
TRBJ2-1	few	.	TRBV15	TGTGCCACCAGCAGAGGGGTAACGGACTACCGAGTTCGGAATGAGCAGTTCTTC	CATSRGVTDYRVRNEQFF
TRBJ2-7	.	.	TRBV7-7	TGTGCCAGCAGTTCGGGGAGAGGAAACGAGCAGTACTTC	CASSSGRGNEQYF
TRBJ2-5	.	TRBD1	TRBV18	TGTGCCAGCTCACCCCTTTCCGGGACAGGGATAGAGACCCAGTACTTC	CASSPLSGTGIETQYF
TRBJ2-3	.	.	TRBV21-1	TGTGCCAGCAGTAGGGGGACAGGAAACACAGATACGCAGTATTTT	CASSRGTGNTDTQYF
TRBJ2-5	.	TRBD2	TRBV5-1	TGCGCCAGCAGCGTCGCGGTAGCGGGGGTAGGAGAGACCCAGTACTTC	CASSVAVAGVGETQYF
TRBJ1-4	.	TRBD1	TRBV10-2	TGCGCCAGCAGTGACGCGACAGGGGGCGCAACTAATGAAAAACTGTTTTTT	CASSDATGGATNEKLFF
TRBJ2-5	.	TRBD2	TRBV4-2	TGTGCCAGCAGCCAAGAAAGGGGGACTAGCGGGGTACAAGAGACCCAGTACTTC	CASSQERGTSGVQETQYF
TRBJ1-2	once	.	TRBV7-2	TGTGCCAGCAGCTTTCTGATAGCAGATGGCTACACCTTC	CASSFLIADGYTF
TRBJ2-1	.	.	TRBV11-2	TGTGCCAGCAGCTCCTTCGACAGGAAGCAGTTCTTC	CASSSFDRKQFF